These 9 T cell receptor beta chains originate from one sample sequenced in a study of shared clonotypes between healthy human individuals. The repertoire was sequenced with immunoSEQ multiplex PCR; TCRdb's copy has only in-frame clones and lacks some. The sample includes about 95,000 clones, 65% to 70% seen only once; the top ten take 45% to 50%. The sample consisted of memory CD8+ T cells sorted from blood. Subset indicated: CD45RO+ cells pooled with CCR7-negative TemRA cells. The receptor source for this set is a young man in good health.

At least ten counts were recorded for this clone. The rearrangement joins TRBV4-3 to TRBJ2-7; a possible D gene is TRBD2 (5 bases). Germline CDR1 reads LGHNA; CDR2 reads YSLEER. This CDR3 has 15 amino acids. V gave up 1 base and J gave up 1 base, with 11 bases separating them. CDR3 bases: TGCGCCAGCAGCCAAGTTCTGGACTCTTCCTACGAGCAGTACTTC. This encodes CASSQVLDSSYEQYF.

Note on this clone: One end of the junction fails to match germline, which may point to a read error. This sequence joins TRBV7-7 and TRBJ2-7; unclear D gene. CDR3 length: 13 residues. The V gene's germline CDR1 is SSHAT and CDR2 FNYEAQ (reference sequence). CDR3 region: CASSLQESYEQYF. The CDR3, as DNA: TGTGCTAGCAGCTTACAAGAGTCCTACGAGCAGTACTTC.

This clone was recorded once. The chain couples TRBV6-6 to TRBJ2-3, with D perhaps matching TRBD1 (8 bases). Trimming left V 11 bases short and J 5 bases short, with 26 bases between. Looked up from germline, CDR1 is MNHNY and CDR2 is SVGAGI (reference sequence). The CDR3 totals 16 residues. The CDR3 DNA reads TGTGCCTCCACAGGGGGGACTACACAGGTGGTAGATACGCAGTATTTT. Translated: CASTGGTTQVVDTQYF.

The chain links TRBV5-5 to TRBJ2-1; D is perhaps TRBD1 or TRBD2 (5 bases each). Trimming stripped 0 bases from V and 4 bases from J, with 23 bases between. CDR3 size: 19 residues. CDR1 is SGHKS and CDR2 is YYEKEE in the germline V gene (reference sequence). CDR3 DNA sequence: TGTGCCAGCAGCTTGGACGGGGCAAGAGGACCTGGTCTTTACAATGAGCAGTTCTTC. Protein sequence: CASSLDGARGPGLYNEQFF.

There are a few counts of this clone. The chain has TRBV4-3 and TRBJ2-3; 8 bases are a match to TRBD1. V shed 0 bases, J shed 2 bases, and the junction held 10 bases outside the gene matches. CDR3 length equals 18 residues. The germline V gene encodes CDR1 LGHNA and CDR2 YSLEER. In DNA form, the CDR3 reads TGCGCCAGCAGCCAAGAGGCACCCGGGACAGGTCACACAGATACGCAGTATTTT. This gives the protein CASSQEAPGTGHTDTQYF.

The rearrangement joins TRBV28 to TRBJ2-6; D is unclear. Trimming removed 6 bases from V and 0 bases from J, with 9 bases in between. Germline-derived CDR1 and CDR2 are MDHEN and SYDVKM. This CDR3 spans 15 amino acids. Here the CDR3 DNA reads TGTGCCAGCAGCGAATACAGCTCTGGGGCCAACGTCCTGACTTTC. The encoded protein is CASSEYSSGANVLTF. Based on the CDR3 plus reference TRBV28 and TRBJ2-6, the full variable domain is DVKVTQSSRYLVKRTGEKVFLECVQDMDHENMFWYRQDPGLGLRLIYFSYDVKMKEKGDIPEGYSVSREKKERFSLILESASTNQTSMYLCASSEYSSGANVLTFGAGSRLTVL.

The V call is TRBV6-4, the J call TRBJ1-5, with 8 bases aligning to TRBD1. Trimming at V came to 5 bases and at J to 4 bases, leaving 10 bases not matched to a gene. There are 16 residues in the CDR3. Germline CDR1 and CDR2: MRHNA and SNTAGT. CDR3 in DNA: TGTGCCAGCAGTCCCTTTGGACAGGGCGGTAATCAGCCCCAGCATTTT. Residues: CASSPFGQGGNQPQHF.

Here the CDR3 reads CASSQRDSLPYEQYF. The CDR3 DNA sequence: TGCGCCAGCAGCCAGCGGGACAGCCTACCGTACGAGCAGTACTTC. This chain connects TRBV5-1 to TRBJ2-7; D may match TRBD1 or TRBD2 (7 bases each). Trimming shortened V by 4 bases and J by 4 bases, and 18 bases separated the two germline ends. CDR1 and CDR2 (germline): SGHRS, YFSETQ. This CDR3 region has 15 residues.

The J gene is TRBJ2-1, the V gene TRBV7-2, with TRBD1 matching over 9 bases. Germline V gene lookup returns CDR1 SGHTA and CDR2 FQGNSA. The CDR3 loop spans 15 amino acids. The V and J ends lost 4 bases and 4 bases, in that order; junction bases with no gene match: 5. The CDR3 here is CASSSDRGYYNEQFF. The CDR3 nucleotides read TGTGCCAGCAGCTCCGACAGGGGGTATTACAATGAGCAGTTCTTC.